These 21 T cell receptor beta chains were all obtained from the same sample, sequenced in a study of beta chain features in type 1 diabetes. Of the isolated RNA, all was reverse transcribed, and so the sequenced material was expressed TCRB transcripts. The method was immunoSEQ multiplex PCR; TCRdb's version includes in-frame clones alone and lacks a portion of them. The sample consists of 640,000 or so clones, over 12% of them appearing once. For these TCRs, the target antigens are not known. Study conclusions and caveats: All four CD4+ subsets of Type 1 diabetes patients contained TCRB CDR3s that were moderately but significantly shorter.

Material: naive CD4+ T cells from blood. The receptor set was obtained from a young man with type 1 diabetes.

The CDR3 DNA reads as TGTGCCAGCGGAGGGGTTTATAACACCGGGGAGCTGTTTTTT. Protein: CASGGVYNTGELFF. The chain carries TRBV28 and TRBJ2-2, with D perhaps matching TRBD2 (6 bases). V lost 8 bases, J lost 2 bases, and 12 bases lay in between. The CDR3 spans 14 residues. Germline CDR1 is MDHEN and CDR2 is SYDVKM.

This clone occurred a few times. This chain joins TRBV30 and TRBJ1-4; TRBD1 is a possible D gene (5 bases). The CDR3 has 13 amino acids. Germline loops: CDR1 GTSNPN, CDR2 SVGIG (reference sequence). V lost 7 bases and J lost 3, with 12 bases in between. The DNA of the CDR3 is TGTGCCTTTACGCCGGGACCTAATGAAAAACTGTTTTTT. Translation gives CAFTPGPNEKLFF.

The chain employs TRBV7-2 and TRBJ1-5; no definite D call. The CDR3 runs 14 residues. Germline V gene data show CDR1 as SGHTA and CDR2 as FQGNSA. V was trimmed by 5 bases and J by 7 bases, leaving 15 bases between them. DNA of the CDR3: TGTGCCAGCAGCCCTATTGTCCACGGCCAGCCCCAGCATTTT. Translation: CASSPIVHGQPQHF.

This clone was seen a handful of times. The sample has other DNA sequences that encode this CDR3 too. V usage is TRBV30 and J usage is TRBJ1-1; D is unresolved. Trimming took off 0 bases at V and 1 base at J, with 6 bases between the two ends. Germline assignment: CDR1 GTSNPN and CDR2 SVGIG (reference sequence). The CDR3 runs to 13 residues. The CDR3 DNA sequence: TGTGCCTGGAGTGTCAGCTCGAACACTGAAGCTTTCTTT. Residues: CAWSVSSNTEAFF.

The chain joins TRBV29-1 to TRBJ1-4, with a tentative D call TRBD1 (5 bases). Germline values: CDR1 SQVTM, CDR2 ANQGSEA. There are 14 residues in the CDR3. Trimming removed 2 bases from V and 8 bases from J, with 15 bases in between. The CDR3 sequence: CSVERDDSSEKLFF. The CDR3 nucleotides are TGCAGCGTTGAACGGGACGACAGCAGCGAAAAACTGTTTTTT.

This chain joins TRBV7-2 and TRBJ2-1, with TRBD2 identical over 10 bases. The CDR3 contains 15 residues. In germline, CDR1 is SGHTA, CDR2 FQGNSA. V was pared by 5 bases and J by 5 bases, with 6 bases of the junction left unmatched. The CDR3 loop is CASSRLAGVDNEQFF. CDR3 nucleotides: TGTGCCAGCAGCCGCCTAGCGGGGGTAGACAATGAGCAGTTCTTC.

Only a few counts were recorded for this clone. The chain employs TRBV18 and TRBJ2-7; a possible D gene is TRBD1 (6 bases). The CDR3 loop spans 15 amino acids. V lost 3 bases and J 4 bases, leaving 16 bases between the germline ends. Germline loops: CDR1 KGHSH, CDR2 LQKENI. The CDR3 loop reads CASSPPSGRGYEQYF. The CDR3 DNA reads as TGTGCCAGCTCACCCCCTTCGGGCAGGGGATACGAGCAGTACTTC.

The J gene is TRBJ1-4, the V gene TRBV7-2; D is ambiguous. CDR1 SGHTA and CDR2 FQGNSA come from the germline V gene. This CDR3 is 14 amino acids long. The ends were cut back, 0 bases at V and 3 bases at J, with 5 bases in the middle. The CDR3 DNA sequence: TGTGCCAGCAGCTTAGCGGGCTCTAATGAAAAACTGTTTTTT. Its protein product is CASSLAGSNEKLFF.

The rearrangement links TRBV11-1 to TRBJ1-5; D is uncertain. The germline V gene encodes CDR1 SGHAT and CDR2 FQDESV (reference sequence). The CDR3 is 13 residues long. V was pared by 1 base and J by 4 bases, with 5 bases between. The CDR3 bases are TGTGCCAGCAGCTTAGGGGAGAATCAGCCCCAGCATTTT. Translated, it gives CASSLGENQPQHF. The full variable domain, in which reference TRBV11-1 and TRBJ1-5 provide the parts outside the CDR3, is EAEVAQSPRYKITEKSQAVAFWCDPISGHATLYWYRQILGQGPELLVQFQDESVVDDSQLPKDRFSAERLKGVDSTLKIQPAELGDSAMYLCASSLGENQPQHFGDGTRLSIL.

This clone has just a few counts. The chain recombines TRBV7-3 with TRBJ1-1; D uncertain. Germline CDR1 SGHTA, CDR2 FQGTGA. V lost 3 bases and J lost 5, with 13 bases in between. The CDR3 loop spans 14 amino acids. The CDR3 reads CASSLGYRGTEAFF. CDR3 DNA sequence: TGTGCCAGCAGCTTGGGTTACAGAGGAACTGAAGCTTTCTTT.

This clone was picked up a small number of times. V and J are TRBV19 and TRBJ1-1; unclear D gene. This CDR3 has 14 residues. Germline loops: CDR1 LNHDA, CDR2 SQIVND (reference sequence). Between the trimmed V and J ends, which lost 6 bases and 1 base, there was a span of 12 bases. The CDR3 sequence is CASSPLTENTEAFF. The CDR3 nucleotides are TGTGCCAGTAGCCCTTTAACAGAGAACACTGAAGCTTTCTTT.

This clone was recorded a few times. V and J are TRBV10-3 and TRBJ2-4; no reliable D call. The V gene's germline CDR1 is ENHRY and CDR2 SYGVKD. This CDR3 is 8 amino acids long. The V and J ends lost 4 bases and 14 bases respectively, with 3 bases between them. Here the CDR3 reads CAISGEYF. The DNA for the CDR3 is TGTGCCATCAGTGGAGAGTACTTC.

The chain is built from TRBV28 and TRBJ2-7, with TRBD2 identical over 13 bases. V dropped 0 bases and J dropped 3; count of bases not matched to a gene: 5. CDR1 is MDHEN and CDR2 is SYDVKM in the germline V gene. CDR3 length equals 17 residues. This chain's CDR3 is CASSLWARTSGSYEQYF. The CDR3 DNA sequence: TGTGCCAGCAGTTTATGGGCAAGGACTAGCGGGAGCTACGAGCAGTACTTC.

There are a few counts of this clone. The CDR3 nucleotides read TGTGCCAGCAGCTTTCAGCTTCCCGAGGGGCCTTACAATGAGCAGTTCTTC. Amino acids: CASSFQLPEGPYNEQFF. V is TRBV5-6 and J is TRBJ2-1; D may be TRBD1 or TRBD2 (5 bases each). CDR1 and CDR2 (germline): SGHDT, YYEEEE. Trimming left V 2 bases short and J 4 bases short, with 19 bases between. The CDR3 length is 17 residues.

This clone has more than one count but fewer than ten. This sequence joins TRBV5-6 and TRBJ2-4; D is undetermined. The ends were cut back, 0 bases at V and 2 bases at J, with 9 bases in the middle. The CDR3 extends over 15 amino acids. Germline assignment: CDR1 SGHDT and CDR2 YYEEEE. CDR3 protein: CASSLVGSSKNIQYF. The CDR3 nucleotides are TGTGCCAGCAGCTTGGTAGGATCTTCCAAAAACATTCAGTACTTC.

The rearrangement uses TRBV30 and TRBJ2-7; 11 nucleotides match TRBD2. V gave up 0 bases and J gave up 5 bases; unmatched junction bases: 6. In germline, CDR1 is GTSNPN, CDR2 SVGIG (reference sequence). This CDR3 comprises 15 residues. The CDR3 reads CAWSVLAGGRNEQYF. The CDR3, as DNA: TGTGCCTGGAGTGTCCTAGCGGGAGGTCGGAACGAGCAGTACTTC.

The gene calls are TRBV7-8 and TRBJ1-2; D might be TRBD1 (5 bases). Germline CDR1 reads SGHVS; CDR2 reads FQNEAQ. The CDR3 runs to 16 residues. Trimming shortened V by 1 base and J by 7 bases, and 19 bases separated the two germline ends. CDR3 coding DNA: TGTGCCAGCAGCTTAGGCCCCGGGCAGGGAAAGGCTGGCTACACCTTC. It encodes CASSLGPGQGKAGYTF.

This chain uses TRBV4-3 with TRBJ2-2; weak D call: TRBD1 (5 bases). Germline values: CDR1 LGHNA, CDR2 YSLEER. The V gene lost 0 bases and the J gene lost 0 bases, with 20 bases spanning the gap. The CDR3 is made up of 20 amino acids. The CDR3 nucleotides are TGCGCCAGCAGCCAAGAGAACCTACAGGAAGCATCCACGAACACCGGGGAGCTGTTTTTT. Translated: CASSQENLQEASTNTGELFF.

This clone was picked up a small number of times. The V and J genes are TRBV2 and TRBJ1-2; D unresolved. CDR1 and CDR2 (germline): SNHLY, FYNNEI. Between the trimmed V and J ends, which lost 6 bases and 4 bases, there was a span of 9 bases. The CDR3 contains 12 residues. CDR3 loop: CASRPASYGYTF. The DNA of the CDR3 is TGTGCCAGCAGACCAGCATCCTATGGCTACACCTTC.

This clone was detected only a few times. Here the CDR3 reads CATLDRSSYNEQFF. The CDR3 nucleotides read TGTGCCACGTTAGACAGGAGCTCCTACAATGAGCAGTTCTTC. The chain joins TRBV5-4 to TRBJ2-1; D might be TRBD1 (6 bases). There are 14 residues in the CDR3. CDR1 SGHNT and CDR2 YYREEE come from the germline V gene (reference sequence). V lost 9 bases and J 0 bases, leaving 13 bases between the germline ends.

This clone appeared a few times. Here the CDR3 reads CASSSKTGSGEQYF. CDR3 sequence (DNA): TGTGCCAGCAGTTCGAAGACAGGGTCGGGGGAGCAGTACTTC. The chain employs TRBV2 and TRBJ2-7, with 7 bases lining up with TRBD1. J was trimmed by 7 bases and V by 5 bases; bases with no gene match: 11. The CDR3 spans 14 residues. Per the germline V gene, CDR1 is SNHLY and CDR2 is FYNNEI. Supplemented by reference TRBV2 and TRBJ2-7, the full variable domain reads EPEVTQTPSHQVTQMGQEVILRCVPISNHLYFYWYRQILGQKVEFLVSFYNNEISEKSEIFDDQFSVERPDGSNFTLKIRSTKLEDSAMYFCASSSKTGSGEQYFGPGTRLTVT.